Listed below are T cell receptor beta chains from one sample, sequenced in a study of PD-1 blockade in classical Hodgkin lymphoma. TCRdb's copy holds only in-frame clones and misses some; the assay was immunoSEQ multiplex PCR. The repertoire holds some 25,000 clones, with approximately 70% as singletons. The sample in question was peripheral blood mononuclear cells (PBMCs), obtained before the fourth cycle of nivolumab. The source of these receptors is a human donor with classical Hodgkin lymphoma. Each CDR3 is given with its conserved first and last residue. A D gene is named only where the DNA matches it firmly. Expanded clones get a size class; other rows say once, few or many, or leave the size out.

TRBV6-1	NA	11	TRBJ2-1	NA	CASISFREQFF	TGTGCCAGCATCAGCTTCAGGGAGCAGTTCTTC
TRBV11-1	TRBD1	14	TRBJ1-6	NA	CASSWTGGASPLHF	TGTGCCAGCAGCTGGACAGGGGGAGCTTCACCCCTCCACTTT
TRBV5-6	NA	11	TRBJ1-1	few	CASAQGAEAFF	TGTGCCAGCGCTCAGGGTGCTGAAGCTTTCTTT
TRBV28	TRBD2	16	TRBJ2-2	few	CASRPTSGGESGELFF	TGTGCCAGCAGGCCGACTAGCGGGGGGGAGTCCGGGGAGCTGTTTTTT
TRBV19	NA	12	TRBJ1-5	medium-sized	CASSQMDQPQHF	TGTGCCAGTAGCCAGATGGATCAGCCCCAGCATTTT
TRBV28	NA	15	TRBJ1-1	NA	CASTQEGTDGGLSFF	TGTGCCAGCACTCAAGAGGGGACGGACGGGGGGTTATCTTTCTTT
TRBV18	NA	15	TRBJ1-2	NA	CASSPVIGGRFGYTF	TGTGCCAGCTCACCAGTGATTGGGGGCCGTTTCGGCTACACCTTC
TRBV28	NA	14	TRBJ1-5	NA	CASSSGGSNQPQHF	TGTGCCAGCAGTTCGGGCGGGTCCAATCAGCCCCAGCATTTT
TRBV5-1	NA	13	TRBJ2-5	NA	CASSLRGDSTQYF	TGCGCCAGCAGCTTGAGAGGGGATTCGACCCAGTACTTC
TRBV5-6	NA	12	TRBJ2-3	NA	CASSLGRDTQYF	TGTGCCAGCAGCCTAGGGAGAGATACGCAGTATTTT
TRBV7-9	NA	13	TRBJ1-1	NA	CASSQGHYTEAFF	TGTGCCAGCAGCCAGGGACATTACACTGAAGCTTTCTTT
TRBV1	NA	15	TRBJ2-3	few	CTSSQAETSTDTQYF	TGCACCAGCAGCCAGGCAGAAACTAGCACAGATACGCAGTATTTT
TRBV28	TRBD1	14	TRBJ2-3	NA	CASGGTGSTDTQYF	TGTGCCAGCGGTGGGACAGGCAGCACAGATACGCAGTATTTT
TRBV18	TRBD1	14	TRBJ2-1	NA	CASSPGTGGDEQFF	TGTGCCAGCTCCCCCGGGACAGGGGGCGATGAGCAGTTCTTC
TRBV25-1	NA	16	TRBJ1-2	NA	CASSSQRADITYGYTF	TGTGCCAGCAGCTCCCAGAGGGCAGACATCACCTATGGCTACACCTTC
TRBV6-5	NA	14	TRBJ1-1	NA	CASSRTYLNTEAFF	TGTGCCAGCAGCCGAACTTACTTGAACACTGAAGCTTTCTTT
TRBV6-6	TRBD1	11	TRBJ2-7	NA	CATLTGSEQYF	TGTGCCACCCTGACAGGGTCCGAGCAGTACTTC
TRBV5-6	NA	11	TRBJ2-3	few	CASSISGHQYF	TGTGCCAGCAGCATTTCCGGCCACCAGTATTTT
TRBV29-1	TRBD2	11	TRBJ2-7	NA	CSVSGGLEQYF	TGCAGCGTTTCGGGGGGGCTTGAGCAGTACTTC
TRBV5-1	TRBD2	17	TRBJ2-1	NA	CASSLPSGGPTYNEQFF	TGCGCCAGCAGCTTGCCTAGCGGGGGGCCCACCTACAATGAGCAGTTCTTC
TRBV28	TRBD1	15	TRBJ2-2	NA	CATTRGTGGTGELFF	TGTGCCACAACACGGGGGACAGGGGGCACCGGGGAGCTGTTTTTT
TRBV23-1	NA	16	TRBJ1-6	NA	CASSLTPAIYNSPLHF	TGCGCCAGCAGTCTTACACCGGCAATCTATAATTCACCCCTCCACTTT
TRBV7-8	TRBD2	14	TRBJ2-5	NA	CASSFGEGTKTQYF	TGTGCCAGCAGCTTCGGGGAGGGAACAAAGACCCAGTACTTC
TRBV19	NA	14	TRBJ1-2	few	CASSPPGTNYGYTF	TGTGCCAGTAGTCCCCCCGGGACAAACTATGGCTACACCTTC
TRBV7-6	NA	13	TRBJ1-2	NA	CASSRGQNYGYTF	TGTGCCAGCAGCAGAGGACAGAACTATGGCTACACCTTC
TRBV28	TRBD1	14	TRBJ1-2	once	CASSSGQGYYGYTF	TGTGCCAGCAGTTCGGGACAGGGTTACTATGGCTACACCTTC
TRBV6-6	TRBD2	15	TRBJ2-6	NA	CASSGGADGANVLTF	TGTGCCAGCAGCGGGGGGGCTGACGGGGCCAACGTCCTGACTTTC
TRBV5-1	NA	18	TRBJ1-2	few	CASSFDGAEPPSYYGYTF	TGCGCCAGCAGCTTTGACGGAGCTGAGCCGCCGAGCTATTATGGCTACACCTTC
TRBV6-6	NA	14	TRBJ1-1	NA	CASSYGGLGTEAFF	TGTGCCAGCAGTTACGGGGGCTTGGGCACTGAAGCTTTCTTT
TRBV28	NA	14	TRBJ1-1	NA	CASSFGGMNTEAFF	TGTGCCAGCAGTTTTGGGGGGATGAACACTGAAGCTTTCTTT
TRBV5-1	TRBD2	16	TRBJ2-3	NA	CASSLDVSGVGDTQYF	TGCGCCAGCAGCCTCGACGTGAGCGGGGTGGGAGATACGCAGTATTTT
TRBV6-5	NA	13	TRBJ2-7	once	CASSRGSTYEQYF	TGTGCCAGCAGCAGGGGCAGTACCTACGAGCAGTACTTC
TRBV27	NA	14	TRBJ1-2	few	CASSPTKGRYGYTF	TGTGCCAGCAGTCCTACTAAGGGACGCTATGGCTACACCTTC
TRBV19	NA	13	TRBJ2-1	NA	CASSMVDGDEQFF	TGTGCCAGTAGTATGGTGGATGGGGATGAGCAGTTCTTC
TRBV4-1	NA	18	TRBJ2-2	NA	CASSQLALASENTGELFF	TGCGCCAGCAGCCAACTGGCTCTGGCTAGCGAGAACACCGGGGAGCTGTTTTTT
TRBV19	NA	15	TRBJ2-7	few	CASSRSLIGTYEQYF	TGTGCCAGTAGTAGGTCCCTGATCGGGACGTACGAGCAGTACTTC
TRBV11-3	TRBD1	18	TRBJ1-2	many	CASSSHSGQESVTYGYTF	TGTGCCAGCAGCTCTCATAGCGGACAGGAGAGCGTAACCTATGGCTACACCTTC
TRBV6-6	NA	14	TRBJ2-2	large	CASSASPSTGELFF	TGTGCCAGCAGTGCTAGCCCCTCCACCGGGGAGCTGTTTTTT
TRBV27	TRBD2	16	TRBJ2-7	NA	CASSRWTSGESYEQYF	TGTGCCAGCAGTCGCTGGACTAGCGGGGAATCCTACGAGCAGTACTTC
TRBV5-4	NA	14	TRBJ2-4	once	CASSLVPAKNIQYF	TGTGCCAGCAGCTTGGTTCCAGCCAAAAACATTCAGTACTTC
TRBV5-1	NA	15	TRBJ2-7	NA	CASSLDGRAPYEQYF	TGCGCCAGCAGCTTGGACGGCAGGGCCCCCTACGAGCAGTACTTC
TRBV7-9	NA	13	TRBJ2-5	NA	CASSLGIVETQYF	TGTGCCAGCAGCTTAGGGATCGTGGAGACCCAGTACTTC
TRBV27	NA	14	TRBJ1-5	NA	CASAPRQSNQPQHF	TGTGCCAGTGCTCCCCGACAGAGCAATCAGCCCCAGCATTTT
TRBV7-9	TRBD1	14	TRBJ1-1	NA	CASLRGGMNTEAFF	TGTGCCAGCCTCAGGGGGGGGATGAACACTGAAGCTTTCTTT
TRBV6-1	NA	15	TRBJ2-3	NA	CASSEKGVGTDTQYF	TGTGCCAGCAGCGAGAAGGGGGTAGGCACAGATACGCAGTATTTT
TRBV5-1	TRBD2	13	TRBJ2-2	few	CASSSREAGELFF	TGCGCCAGCAGCTCCCGGGAGGCCGGGGAGCTGTTTTTT
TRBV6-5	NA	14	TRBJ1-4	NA	CASSYWQANEKLFF	TGTGCCAGCAGTTACTGGCAGGCTAATGAAAAACTGTTTTTT
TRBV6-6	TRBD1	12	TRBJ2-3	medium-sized	CATLTGSDTQYF	TGTGCCACCCTGACAGGGTCAGATACGCAGTATTTT
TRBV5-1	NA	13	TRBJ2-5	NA	CASSLTGPETQYF	TGCGCCAGCAGCTTGACAGGACCAGAGACCCAGTACTTC
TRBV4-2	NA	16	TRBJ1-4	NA	CASSQDLIGSNEKLFF	TGTGCCAGCAGCCAAGATCTTATTGGATCTAATGAAAAACTGTTTTTT
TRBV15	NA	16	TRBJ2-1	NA	CATSRVVAESYNEQFF	TGTGCCACCAGCAGAGTAGTGGCAGAATCCTACAATGAGCAGTTCTTC
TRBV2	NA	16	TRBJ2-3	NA	CASRVMARPSTDTQYF	TGTGCCAGCAGGGTAATGGCCAGGCCTAGCACAGATACGCAGTATTTT
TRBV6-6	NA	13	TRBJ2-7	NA	CASSYSPAEEQYF	TGTGCCAGCAGTTACTCCCCGGCTGAGGAGCAGTACTTC
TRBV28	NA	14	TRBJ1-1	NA	CASSTLGGDTEAFF	TGTGCCAGCAGCACCCTTGGGGGGGACACTGAAGCTTTCTTT
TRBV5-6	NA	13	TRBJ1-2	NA	CASSYDRKDGYTF	TGTGCCAGCAGTTACGACAGAAAGGATGGCTACACCTTC